What follows is one TCR beta chain and its context. This entry is derived from a study of control samples from healthy donors and cancer patients. Measured with immunoSEQ multiplex PCR; TCRdb has only the in-frame clones, and not every one. The data contain about 160,000 clones, 70% to 90% of them singletons. Sequencing was performed on blood. The receptor's source is a man between 25 and 39 years old in good health.

This CDR3 reads CASSRGYEQYF. CDR3 DNA: TGTGCCAGCAGCCGGGGGTACGAGCAGTACTTC. The V call is TRBV28, the J call TRBJ2-7; D is perhaps TRBD2 (6 bases). Germline assignment: CDR1 MDHEN and CDR2 SYDVKM. Trimming left V 6 bases short and J 4 bases short, with 7 bases between. This CDR3 has 11 residues.